One sample yielded the 20 T cell receptor beta chains listed below, sequenced in a study of CD8+ T cells in alopecia areata. The treatment: oral pan-JAK inhibitor, 5-10 mg twice daily. RNA extraction and reverse transcription yielded cDNA as sequencing template. TCRdb's copy holds only in-frame clones and misses some; the assay was immunoSEQ multiplex PCR. Of roughly 180,000 clones in the sample, approximately 50% are singletons; the top ten hold 10%. The source material was CD8+ T cells sorted from blood, sampled at week 52, from a patient treated with tofacitinib. The receptor set was obtained from a human donor with alopecia areata.

V gene TRBV4-1 combines with J gene TRBJ2-2; 11 bases fit TRBD2. Germline CDR1 is MGHRA and CDR2 is YSYEKL. V lost 4 bases, J lost 0 bases, and 1 base stayed unmatched. The length of the CDR3 is 16 residues. CDR3 in amino acids: CASSLLAGANTGELFF. The CDR3, as DNA: TGCGCCAGCAGCCTACTAGCGGGAGCGAACACCGGGGAGCTGTTTTTT.

This chain uses TRBV18 with TRBJ2-5, with D possibly TRBD2 on 5 matching bases. Deletions cut 0 bases from V and 3 bases from J, with 8 bases between. CDR3 length equals 14 residues. Looked up from germline, CDR1 is KGHSH and CDR2 is LQKENI. The chain's CDR3 is CASSPPGLKETQYF. The DNA of the CDR3 is TGTGCCAGCTCACCACCAGGACTGAAAGAGACCCAGTACTTC.

This clone showed up just a few times. This chain connects TRBV27 to TRBJ1-2; unclear D gene. CDR1 and CDR2 (germline): MNHEY, SMNVEV (reference sequence). Trimming pared 6 bases from V and 5 bases from J, leaving 16 bases between. The CDR3 is 14 amino acids. As DNA, the CDR3 is TGTGCCAGCAGCCCGGGCACCCCAATGTATGGCTACACCTTC. Residues: CASSPGTPMYGYTF.

The genes are TRBV4-2 and TRBJ1-5; TRBD1 matches 9 bases. V lost 0 bases to trimming and J lost 4 bases; unmatched junction nucleotides: 16. This CDR3 is 20 amino acids long. Germline CDR1 and CDR2: LGHNA and YNFKEQ. CDR3 sequence (DNA): TGTGCCAGCAGCCAAGATATTAATAGGGAAGGGACAGGGCTTAATCAGCCCCAGCATTTT. Translation: CASSQDINREGTGLNQPQHF.

The V and J genes are TRBV5-6 and TRBJ2-5, with D hard to call. The last part of the DNA fits TRBJ2-7 better; the J call may be wrong. Per the germline V gene, CDR1 is SGHDT and CDR2 is YYEEEE. The CDR3 spans 11 residues. The CDR3 here is CASSITYEQYF. In nucleotides, the CDR3 is TGTGCCAGCAGCATAACGTACGAGCAGTACTTC.

The CDR3 DNA reads TGCGCCAGCAGCCGAGAGGGACAGGGGGCCTACGAGCAGTACTTC. Protein product: CASSREGQGAYEQYF. The V call is TRBV5-1, the J call TRBJ2-7; TRBD1 matches at 11 bases. The germline gives CDR1 SGHRS, CDR2 YFSETQ. V lost 4 bases to trimming and J lost 2 bases; unmatched junction nucleotides: 5. The CDR3 sequence is 15 residues long.

The chain combines TRBV12-5 with TRBJ2-7; 7 bases line up with TRBD1. In germline, CDR1 is LGHNT, CDR2 FRNRAP. V lost 5 bases and J lost 3; bases outside the gene matches: 22. There are 19 residues in the CDR3. This CDR3 reads CASGPKGTVRDPLSYEQYF. The CDR3 nucleotides are TGTGCTAGTGGTCCAAAAGGGACAGTCCGGGACCCCCTGAGCTACGAGCAGTACTTC. The full variable domain, completed using reference TRBV12-5 and TRBJ2-7, is DARVTQTPRHKVTEMGQEVTMRCQPILGHNTVFWYRQTMMQGLELLAYFRNRAPLDDSGMPKDRFSAEMPDATLATLKIQPSEPRDSAVYFCASGPKGTVRDPLSYEQYFGPGTRLTVT.

V is TRBV4-3 and J is TRBJ2-2; D possibly uses TRBD1 or TRBD2 (5 bases each). The length of the CDR3 is 16 residues. The germline gives CDR1 LGHNA, CDR2 YSLEER. Trimming left V 0 bases short and J 5 bases short, with 13 bases between. CDR3 loop: CASSQDGQGGTGELFF. DNA for the CDR3: TGCGCCAGCAGCCAAGATGGTCAGGGCGGGACCGGGGAGCTGTTTTTT.

The V call is TRBV14, the J call TRBJ2-1, with 9 bases aligning to TRBD2. J lost 7 bases, V lost 1 base, and 17 bases had no gene match. Germline V CDR1 and CDR2: SGHDN, FVKESK. CDR3 length equals 19 residues. The CDR3 reads CASSQVRGVAGVQRNEQFF. The CDR3 DNA is TGTGCCAGCAGCCAAGTAAGAGGGGTAGCGGGGGTTCAGAGGAATGAGCAGTTCTTC. Full variable domain (rest looked up from reference TRBV14 and TRBJ2-1): EAGVTQFPSHSVIEKGQTVTLRCDPISGHDNLYWYRRVMGKEIKFLLHFVKESKQDESGMPNNRFLAERTGGTYSTLKVQPAELEDSGVYFCASSQVRGVAGVQRNEQFFGPGTRLTVL.

This clone was observed a few times. The V call is TRBV5-4, the J call TRBJ2-1; D gene ambiguous. This CDR3 comprises 11 residues. V lost 2 bases and J 10 bases, leaving 7 bases between the germline ends. Germline CDR1 SGHNT, CDR2 YYREEE (reference sequence). CDR3 sequence (DNA): TGTGCCAGCAGCTTAGGACCGGAGCAGTTCTTC. Translated: CASSLGPEQFF. The whole variable domain, remainder taken from reference TRBV5-4 and TRBJ2-1, is ETGVTQSPTHLIKTRGQQVTLRCSSQSGHNTVSWYQQALGQGPQFIFQYYREEENGRGNFPPRFSGLQFPNYSSELNVNALELDDSALYLCASSLGPEQFFGPGTRLTVL.

Remarks on this clone: Other nucleotide sequences from this sample produce the same CDR3. The V call is TRBV27, the J call TRBJ2-5; D is ambiguous. The germline V and J ends were trimmed by 3 bases and 4 bases, with 3 bases remaining between them. The CDR3 is made up of 11 amino acids. CDR1 and CDR2 from the germline V gene are MNHEY and SMNVEV (reference sequence). CDR3 region: CASSLGETQYF. CDR3 sequence (DNA): TGTGCCAGCAGTTTGGGAGAGACCCAGTACTTC.

This clone has more than one count but fewer than ten. The chain combines TRBV7-6 with TRBJ2-1, with D unresolved. The germline CDR1 and CDR2 sequences are SGHVS and FNYEAQ. Between the trimmed V and J ends, which lost 4 bases and 0 bases, there was a span of 16 bases. This CDR3 is 17 amino acids long. This CDR3 is CASSSAVADSSYNEQFF. The CDR3 DNA sequence: TGTGCCAGCAGCTCCGCTGTAGCAGATAGCTCCTACAATGAGCAGTTCTTC.

The chain recombines TRBV2 with TRBJ1-1; 8 bases line up with TRBD1. The trim removed 5 bases at V and 5 bases at J, leaving 10 bases unmatched. The CDR3 is 15 amino acids. Germline CDR1 SNHLY, CDR2 FYNNEI. In DNA, the CDR3 is TGTGCCAGCAGTCTTGGACAGGGCAGGCGGACTGAAGCTTTCTTT. Protein sequence: CASSLGQGRRTEAFF.

The CDR3 nucleotides read TGTGCCAGCAAACCAGGGACGAATAACTATGGCTACACCTTC. Residues: CASKPGTNNYGYTF. This chain connects TRBV6-5 to TRBJ1-2; D is perhaps TRBD1 (5 bases). This CDR3 is 14 amino acids long. In germline, CDR1 is MNHEY, CDR2 SVGAGI. The ends were cut back, 7 bases at V and 1 base at J, with 13 bases in the middle.

The V call is TRBV10-3, the J call TRBJ1-1; 7 bases are shared with TRBD1. The CDR3 has 12 residues. Looked up from germline, CDR1 is ENHRY and CDR2 is SYGVKD. The V gene end was trimmed by 3 bases and the J gene end by 8 bases; junction bases not matched to a gene: 3. The CDR3 nucleotides read TGTGCCATCAGTGACCAACAGGGGGAAGCTTTCTTT. Translating it yields CAISDQQGEAFF.

V is TRBV27 and J is TRBJ2-7; TRBD2 matches 7 bases. CDR1 is MNHEY and CDR2 is SMNVEV in the germline V gene (reference sequence). The CDR3 runs to 16 residues. After removal of 0 bases from V and 0 bases from J, the junction contained 5 bases not matched to a gene. The CDR3, as DNA: TGTGCCAGCAGTTTATCGATGGGGGGGAGCTCCTACGAGCAGTACTTC. Translating gives CASSLSMGGSSYEQYF.

The rearrangement links TRBV27 to TRBJ2-5, with TRBD1 matching over 9 bases. The CDR3 is made up of 15 amino acids. V shed 5 bases, J shed 2 bases, and the junction held 6 bases outside the gene matches. CDR1 and CDR2 from the germline V gene are MNHEY and SMNVEV (reference sequence). Written as DNA, the CDR3 is TGTGCCAGCAGTCCGCGGACAGGGGCGCAAGAGACCCAGTACTTC. Protein sequence: CASSPRTGAQETQYF.

V and J are TRBV27 and TRBJ2-5, with D perhaps matching TRBD2 (6 bases). Trimming shortened V by 6 bases and J by 4 bases, and 12 bases separated the two germline ends. The CDR3 has 13 residues. The germline V gene encodes CDR1 MNHEY and CDR2 SMNVEV (reference sequence). The CDR3 region has the DNA TGTGCCAGCAGACTAGCAGGAGGAGAGACCCAGTACTTC. Translation: CASRLAGGETQYF.

The chain has TRBV7-8 and TRBJ2-5; 8 bases match TRBD2. Germline CDR1 reads SGHVS; CDR2 reads FQNEAQ. The CDR3 is made up of 16 amino acids. J lost 0 bases, V lost 0 bases, and 3 bases had no gene match. Here the CDR3 DNA reads TGTGCCAGCAGCTTAGCGACGGGGGGGGACCAAGAGACCCAGTACTTC. Translation: CASSLATGGDQETQYF.

The chain carries TRBV5-6 and TRBJ1-4, with D unresolved. CDR3 size: 13 residues. V gave up 4 bases and J gave up 4 bases, with 8 bases separating them. Germline V gene data show CDR1 as SGHDT and CDR2 as YYEEEE. The chain's CDR3 is CASSIGSNEKLFF. The CDR3 nucleotides are TGTGCCAGCAGCATCGGAAGTAATGAAAAACTGTTTTTT.